These 19 T cell receptor beta chains came from one sample sequenced in a study of neurological immune-mediated disorders. TCRdb re-derived calls from the 5' RACE reads in MiXCR, one entry per CDR3 protein. The sample lists fewer than 45,000 distinct CDR3 sequences; around 6% were seen once. Sequenced sample: CD4+ T cells from blood. Receptors originate from a woman between 40 and 55 years old in good health.

In this sample, this clonotype turned up many times. V and J are TRBV28 and TRBJ2-1; 7 bases agree with TRBD2. V shed 8 bases and J 8 bases; nucleotides not matched to a gene: 12. Germline loops: CDR1 MDHEN, CDR2 SYDVKM. This CDR3 comprises 14 residues. The CDR3 DNA is TGTGCCAGCGGCGCGGGAGAACTGAGAGATGAGCAGTTCTTC. Protein: CASGAGELRDEQFF.

This clonotype appeared many times. The CDR3 here is CSAKEVREAALDEQFF. For the CDR3, the DNA is TGCAGTGCTAAAGAGGTCCGGGAGGCTGCTTTAGATGAGCAGTTCTTC. The chain couples TRBV20-1 to TRBJ2-1; 7 nucleotides match TRBD2. Germline V gene lookup returns CDR1 DFQATT and CDR2 SNEGSKA (reference sequence). The CDR3 consists of 16 residues. V lost 4 bases and J lost 8; bases outside the gene matches: 17.

At least ten counts were recorded for this clonotype. CDR3 residues: CASSSRLAGAGEQYF. In DNA, the CDR3 is TGTGCCAGCAGCTCACGACTAGCGGGAGCTGGCGAGCAGTACTTC. The J gene is TRBJ2-7, the V gene TRBV11-2; the match to TRBD2 covers 12 bases. Germline CDR1 and CDR2: SGHAT and FQNNGV. There are 15 residues in the CDR3. V shed 4 bases, J shed 6 bases, and the junction held 7 bases outside the gene matches. The complete variable domain, with remaining parts taken from reference TRBV11-2 and TRBJ2-7, reads EAGVAQSPRYKIIEKRQSVAFWCNPISGHATLYWYQQILGQGPKLLIQFQNNGVVDDSQLPKDRFSAERLKGVDSTLKIQPAKLEDSAVYLCASSSRLAGAGEQYFGPGTRLTVT.

The sample holds many counts of this clonotype. The chain couples TRBV5-6 to TRBJ2-1; D ambiguous. In germline, CDR1 is SGHDT, CDR2 YYEEEE. This CDR3 is built from 14 residues. Trimming stripped 6 bases from V and 8 bases from J, with 18 bases between. The CDR3 here is CASTRNPAVYEQFF. CDR3 sequence (DNA): TGTGCCAGCACCCGAAATCCCGCAGTATATGAGCAGTTCTTC.

This clonotype was found many times. This chain connects TRBV20-1 to TRBJ2-3, with D perhaps TRBD2 (5 bases). Trimming pared 4 bases from V and 2 bases from J, leaving 13 bases between. CDR1 is DFQATT and CDR2 is SNEGSKA in the germline V gene (reference sequence). This CDR3 has 14 residues. The CDR3 DNA follows: TGCAGTGCTATTCTGCGGGTCCTCACAGATACGCAGTATTTT. Translating it yields CSAILRVLTDTQYF.

This clonotype was seen at least ten times. The chain uses TRBV24-1 and TRBJ2-3; D might be TRBD1 (6 bases). V dropped 5 bases and J dropped 5 bases, with 13 bases sitting between them. Looked up from germline, CDR1 is KGHDR and CDR2 is SFDVKD. The CDR3 is 14 residues long. The CDR3 region is CATSGMTGRDTQYF. CDR3 nucleotide sequence: TGTGCCACCAGTGGGATGACAGGACGAGATACGCAGTATTTT.

Many counts were recorded for this clonotype. The CDR3 bases are TGTGCCAGCAGTTATCAGGGAGGCGGGGAGCTGTTTTTT. This codes for CASSYQGGGELFF. The V and J genes are TRBV28 and TRBJ2-2; tentatively, D is TRBD2 (6 bases). The germline gives CDR1 MDHEN, CDR2 SYDVKM. V lost 4 bases to trimming and J lost 7 bases, with 10 bases between them. CDR3 length: 13 amino acids. Using reference TRBV28 and TRBJ2-2 for the parts outside the CDR3, the full variable domain is DVKVTQSSRYLVKRTGEKVFLECVQDMDHENMFWYRQDPGLGLRLIYFSYDVKMKEKGDIPEGYSVSREKKERFSLILESASTNQTSMYLCASSYQGGGELFFGEGSRLTVL.

This clonotype has more than one count but fewer than ten. The chain employs TRBV7-8 and TRBJ2-3; perhaps TRBD2 as D (6 bases). Per the germline V gene, CDR1 is SGHVS and CDR2 is FQNEAQ. Trimming stripped 5 bases from V and 6 bases from J, with 18 bases between. CDR3 length: 15 residues. CDR3 in amino acids: CASSPPGRSADTQYF. As DNA, the CDR3 is TGTGCCAGCAGCCCCCCCGGGAGATCGGCCGATACGCAGTATTTT.

This clonotype was detected many times. The chain carries TRBV7-8 and TRBJ1-5; D gene unclear. The CDR3 is 16 amino acids. V was trimmed by 5 bases and J by 0 bases, leaving 14 bases between them. From germline, CDR1 is SGHVS and CDR2 FQNEAQ. The CDR3 bases are TGTGCCAGCAGCCCGAGGGATACGTATAGCAATCAGCCCCAGCATTTT. Translation: CASSPRDTYSNQPQHF. Based on the CDR3 plus reference TRBV7-8 and TRBJ1-5, the full variable domain is GAGVSQSPRYKVAKRGQDVALRCDPISGHVSLFWYQQALGQGPEFLTYFQNEAQLDKSGLPSDRFFAERPEGSVSTLKIQRTQQEDSAVYLCASSPRDTYSNQPQHFGDGTRLSIL.

This clonotype was counted at least ten times. The chain joins TRBV29-1 to TRBJ2-1; D is unresolved. Germline-derived CDR1 and CDR2 are SQVTM and ANQGSEA. The CDR3 length is 12 residues. Trimming took off 6 bases at V and 4 bases at J, with 10 bases between the two ends. This CDR3 is CSVGLRYNEQFF. CDR3 coding DNA: TGCAGCGTGGGCCTAAGGTACAATGAGCAGTTCTTC.

This clonotype was seen at least ten times. The J gene is TRBJ2-5, the V gene TRBV25-1, with D unresolved. V gave up 7 bases and J gave up 4 bases, with 10 bases separating them. Germline V gene data show CDR1 as MGHDK and CDR2 as SYGVNS. The length of the CDR3 is 12 residues. This chain's CDR3 is CASTGVGETQYF. The CDR3 DNA reads TGTGCCAGCACTGGGGTGGGAGAGACCCAGTACTTC.

This clonotype was counted at least ten times. V gene TRBV7-2 combines with J gene TRBJ2-7, with D possibly being TRBD2 (7 bases). The CDR3 loop spans 15 amino acids. V gave up 6 bases and J gave up 0 bases, with 15 bases separating them. Germline loops: CDR1 SGHTA, CDR2 FQGNSA. CDR3 bases: TGTGCCAGCAGTAGGGGGGGGGTACTCTCCTACGAGCAGTACTTC. This gives the protein CASSRGGVLSYEQYF.

This clonotype was seen ten or more times. The rearrangement uses TRBV5-1 and TRBJ2-7; TRBD1 might be the D (6 bases). The CDR3 length is 12 residues. V lost 0 bases to trimming and J lost 10 bases, with 11 bases between them. From germline, CDR1 is SGHRS and CDR2 YFSETQ. CDR3 amino acids: CASSLGTAPQYF. The CDR3 coding sequence is TGCGCCAGCAGCTTGGGGACAGCTCCTCAGTACTTC. Full variable domain (rest looked up from reference TRBV5-1 and TRBJ2-7): KAGVTQTPRYLIKTRGQQVTLSCSPISGHRSVSWYQQTPGQGLQFLFEYFSETQRNKGNFPGRFSGRQFSNSRSEMNVSTLELGDSALYLCASSLGTAPQYFGPGTRLTVT.

This clonotype has a count of ten or more. This chain links TRBV7-2 with TRBJ2-7; D gene uncertain. The V gene lost 4 bases and the J gene lost 0 bases, with 7 bases spanning the gap. The CDR3 has 13 amino acids. The germline V gene encodes CDR1 SGHTA and CDR2 FQGNSA. The CDR3, as DNA: TGTGCCAGCAGCTGGCCCTTCTCCTACGAGCAGTACTTC. Translating gives CASSWPFSYEQYF.

This clonotype has at least ten counts. The chain uses TRBV27 and TRBJ2-5, with 9 bases identical to TRBD1. The germline gives CDR1 MNHEY, CDR2 SMNVEV (reference sequence). The CDR3 is made up of 14 amino acids. Losses at the gene ends were 4 bases for V and 7 bases for J; bases not matched to a gene: 7. CDR3: CASSSGGQGGTQYF. CDR3 bases: TGTGCCAGCAGTTCGGGGGGACAGGGTGGGACCCAGTACTTC.

This clonotype was counted many times. This chain joins TRBV25-1 and TRBJ2-7; TRBD2 matches 7 bases. Germline CDR1 MGHDK, CDR2 SYGVNS. CDR3 size: 13 residues. The V segment lost 3 bases and the J segment 7 bases; nucleotides outside the gene matches: 6. CDR3 nucleotide sequence: TGTGCCAGCAGTGATCGGGGGGTGCAGGAGCAGTACTTC. Protein: CASSDRGVQEQYF.

This clonotype was counted many times. The V gene is TRBV12-3 or TRBV12-4, the J gene TRBJ2-6; a weak D match, TRBD2 (5 bases). The V end lost 5 bases, the J end lost 1 base, and 15 bases lay between the germline ends. CDR3 length: 17 amino acids. The CDR3: CASSPLRPGSGANVLTF. The CDR3, as DNA: TGTGCCAGCAGTCCCCTCCGCCCGGGGTCTGGGGCCAACGTCCTGACTTTC.

This clonotype was counted many times. The chain recombines TRBV29-1 with TRBJ1-2, with TRBD1 matching over 11 bases. Germline CDR1 and CDR2: SQVTM and ANQGSEA. V shed 3 bases, J shed 5 bases, and the junction held 2 bases outside the gene matches. The CDR3 consists of 13 residues. This chain's CDR3 is CSVEDRGLYGYTF. The CDR3 DNA reads as TGCAGCGTTGAGGACAGGGGGCTGTATGGCTACACCTTC.

Ten or more counts support this clonotype. The chain recombines TRBV7-2 with TRBJ2-1; D assignment may be TRBD1 or TRBD2 (6 bases each). This CDR3 contains 16 residues. The V gene's germline CDR1 is SGHTA and CDR2 FQGNSA. Trimming removed 5 bases at V and 4 bases at J, with 18 bases between. For the CDR3, the DNA is TGTGCCAGCAGCACCCATTCCGGGGGCAAATACAATGAGCAGTTCTTC. It translates to CASSTHSGGKYNEQFF.